Detailed here is one T cell receptor (beta chain). Its antigen remains unidentified. Germline values: CDR1 SQVTM, CDR2 ANQGSEA. The length of the CDR3 is 13 residues. Trimming stripped 5 bases from V and 7 bases from J, with 17 bases between. The method was immunoSEQ multiplex PCR; TCRdb's version includes in-frame clones alone and lacks a portion of them. The sample consists of approximately 110,000 clones, about 87% of them appearing once. The sample belongs to a study of T cell responses to AZD1222 COVID-19 vaccine. Broader study findings: Along spike, vaccine-associated CD4 TCRs were found throughout, with dominance at 160-218 and 743-854. White British people made up most donors, females outnumbered males, and clonal diversity was possibly underestimated. In all cases, repertoires were sampled only after the peak T cell response. Targets within unmutated variant regions were reportedly found for nearly half of spike-specific TCRs.

The source is an adult in good health. The sequenced sample was peripheral blood, obtained on day 0 of AZD1222 vaccination. The chain employs TRBV29-1 and TRBJ1-1; no reliable D call. This CDR3 reads CSVPPKDYGEAFF. CDR3 sequence (DNA): TGCAGCGTTCCGCCGAAGGACTACGGTGAAGCTTTCTTT.